A single sample is the source of the 3 T cell receptor beta chains below, sequenced in a study of blood T cells in healthy people across ages. Using a J-beta primer mix together with a sample-barcoded 5' primer, a second PCR was run for about 7 to 12 cycles. TCRdb re-called the 5' RACE reads through MiXCR, storing one row per CDR3 protein. The sample lists approximately 1.5 million distinct CDR3 sequences; less than 45% were seen once. Material for sequencing was blood. All receptors come from a woman aged 18-29 years in good health.

This clonotype appeared once. The CDR3 here is CSLGQGNQPQHF. The CDR3 DNA reads as TGCAGTCTCGGACAGGGCAATCAGCCCCAGCATTTT. The chain links TRBV20-1 to TRBJ1-5; 7 bases are a match to TRBD1. Trimming removed 8 bases from V and 2 bases from J; junction bases left unmatched: 3. This CDR3 region has 12 residues. Germline loops: CDR1 DFQATT, CDR2 SNEGSKA (reference sequence).

V gene TRBV7-2 combines with J gene TRBJ2-5; the match to TRBD2 covers 8 bases. V dropped 5 bases and J dropped 11; count of bases not matched to a gene: 13. The germline CDR1 and CDR2 sequences are SGHTA and FQGNSA. The CDR3 contains 14 residues. This chain's CDR3 is CASSAGLATNEQYF. CDR3 sequence (DNA): TGTGCCAGCAGCGCCGGACTAGCCACCAATGAGCAGTACTTC.

CDR3: CAIRATGTVNTEAFF. The CDR3 nucleotides read TGTGCCATCAGGGCCACCGGGACGGTGAACACTGAAGCTTTCTTT. V and J are TRBV10-3 and TRBJ1-1, with D tentatively TRBD1 (5 bases). There are 15 residues in the CDR3. Germline V lookup: CDR1 ENHRY, CDR2 SYGVKD. V was shortened by 6 bases and J by 0 bases, with 14 bases between the two germline ends.